One sample yielded the 26 T cell receptor beta chains listed below, sequenced in a study of T cells after yellow fever vaccination. TCRdb itself ran the 5' RACE reads through MiXCR, one entry per CDR3 protein. The sample has about 260,000 distinct CDR3 sequences, approximately 5.2% seen once. The sample consisted of CD4+ T cells sorted from PBMCs, taken on the day of the yellow fever booster vaccination. Source of these receptors: a man aged 18 to 35 who received the YFV17D yellow fever vaccine.

This clonotype showed up just a few times. This chain connects TRBV19 to TRBJ2-1, with D unresolved. The CDR3 spans 17 residues. The V end lost 3 bases, the J end lost 9 bases, and 24 bases lay between the germline ends. Germline CDR1 reads LNHDA; CDR2 reads SQIVND (reference sequence). CDR3 DNA: TGTGCCAGTAGTATCCTTGGGTTGTGGGTGACGGGCAGTGAGCAGTTCTTC. This encodes CASSILGLWVTGSEQFF.

In this sample, this clonotype turned up many times. V gene TRBV7-9 combines with J gene TRBJ2-2, with D possibly matching TRBD2 (6 bases). Germline values: CDR1 SEHNR, CDR2 FQNEAQ (reference sequence). The CDR3 length is 15 residues. V gave up 3 bases and J gave up 2 bases, with 10 bases separating them. The CDR3 bases are TGTGCCAGCAGCTTTTGGGGACTTAACACCGGGGAGCTGTTTTTT. Translating gives CASSFWGLNTGELFF.

This clonotype was found many times. V and J are TRBV5-1 and TRBJ2-3; D is undetermined. This CDR3 comprises 13 residues. Germline values: CDR1 SGHRS, CDR2 YFSETQ. V was trimmed by 0 bases and J by 2 bases, leaving 4 bases between them. The CDR3 region has the DNA TGCGCCAGCAGCTTGGGAATCACAGATACGCAGTATTTT. This gives the protein CASSLGITDTQYF.

This clonotype occurred many times. The CDR3 region has the DNA TGTGCCAGCAGCAGGCGCGGGGACTACGGGGCAGATACGCAGTATTTT. Amino acids: CASSRRGDYGADTQYF. The chain has TRBV9 and TRBJ2-3; TRBD2 aligns across 7 bases. The germline gives CDR1 SGDLS, CDR2 YYNGEE. With 4 bases clipped from V and 4 bases from J, the junction kept 12 bases outside the gene matches. CDR3 length equals 16 residues.

CDR3 in DNA: TGCAGCGTAAAGGACCCAGGGGGCAGCAGCACTGAAGCTTTCTTT. This translates into CSVKDPGGSSTEAFF. This chain links TRBV29-1 with TRBJ1-1, with 8 bases matching TRBD1. This CDR3 comprises 15 residues. Germline values: CDR1 SQVTM, CDR2 ANQGSEA. Trimming at V came to 6 bases and at J to 4 bases, leaving 13 bases not matched to a gene.

The CDR3 coding sequence is TGTGCCAGCAGCACGACAGGCGAGCAGCCCCAGCATTTT. Translated, it gives CASSTTGEQPQHF. The chain has TRBV7-2 and TRBJ1-5; tentatively, D is TRBD1 (6 bases). Germline values: CDR1 SGHTA, CDR2 FQGNSA. The V end lost 5 bases, the J end lost 7 bases, and 12 bases lay between the germline ends. CDR3 size: 13 residues.

This chain joins TRBV27 and TRBJ1-2; weak D call: TRBD1 (6 bases). CDR3 length: 15 amino acids. Germline V gene data show CDR1 as MNHEY and CDR2 as SMNVEV (reference sequence). V dropped 7 bases and J dropped 3 bases, with 18 bases sitting between them. The CDR3 DNA is TGTGCCAGCACATCGACAGGTCCTGGTGACTATGGCTACACCTTC. This codes for CASTSTGPGDYGYTF.

The chain recombines TRBV7-9 with TRBJ2-4; 8 bases are a match to TRBD2. Germline V lookup: CDR1 SEHNR, CDR2 FQNEAQ (reference sequence). V gave up 5 bases and J gave up 9 bases; unmatched junction bases: 15. CDR3 length: 16 residues. DNA of the CDR3: TGTGCCAGCAGCCCGGGCCGTGCGGGGGGCCTATCCATTCAGTACTTC. Translating it yields CASSPGRAGGLSIQYF.

This clonotype was observed a handful of times. The chain combines TRBV12-3 or TRBV12-4 with TRBJ1-3; TRBD1 is a possible D gene (5 bases). The CDR3 totals 15 residues. Trimming took 7 bases from V and 0 from J, leaving 13 bases between them. The CDR3 DNA reads TGTGCCAGCACCTTACGGGGGAGCTCTGGAAACACCATATATTTT. Protein: CASTLRGSSGNTIYF.

The chain is built from TRBV28 and TRBJ1-5, with D hard to call. The CDR3 covers 14 residues. Per germline, CDR1 MDHEN and CDR2 SYDVKM. The V end lost 3 bases, the J end lost 2 bases, and 8 bases lay between the germline ends. The CDR3 protein is CASSFPGGNQPQHF. CDR3 DNA: TGTGCCAGCAGTTTCCCGGGTGGCAATCAGCCCCAGCATTTT.

This clonotype was detected many times. This chain uses TRBV7-2 with TRBJ2-3; D possibly corresponds to TRBD2 (7 bases). This CDR3 comprises 16 residues. Trimming removed 4 bases from V and 6 bases from J, with 20 bases in between. CDR1 and CDR2 from the germline V gene are SGHTA and FQGNSA. The CDR3, as DNA: TGTGCCAGCAGCTCCAAAAGAGGGGGGGTACCCGATACGCAGTATTTT. Amino acids: CASSSKRGGVPDTQYF.

The chain has TRBV6-1 and TRBJ2-7, with D possibly TRBD2 on 6 matching bases. V dropped 2 bases and J dropped 1 base, with 9 bases sitting between them. This CDR3 region has 14 residues. Looked up from germline, CDR1 is MNHNS and CDR2 is SASEGT. CDR3 nucleotide sequence: TGTGCCAGCAGTGAACTGGCGGGGTCCTACGAGCAGTACGTC. It encodes CASSELAGSYEQYV.

This clonotype has more than one count but fewer than ten. V gene TRBV7-2 combines with J gene TRBJ1-1; TRBD1 might be the D (6 bases). The CDR3 runs to 15 residues. V gave up 6 bases and J gave up 2 bases, with 16 bases separating them. Per the germline V gene, CDR1 is SGHTA and CDR2 is FQGNSA. For the CDR3, the DNA is TGTGCCAGCAGGGAAAGTCCGGGACACAACACTGAAGCTTTCTTT. Its translation: CASRESPGHNTEAFF.

This clonotype has ten or more counts. The CDR3 DNA reads as TGCGCCAGCAGCCCCAAAGCGGGGACCAGCTCCTACAATGAGCAGTTCTTC. Its protein product is CASSPKAGTSSYNEQFF. J is TRBJ2-1 and V is TRBV5-1, with 7 bases identical to TRBD2. V trimming: 4 bases; J trimming: 0 bases; junction bases outside the gene matches: 10. Germline loops: CDR1 SGHRS, CDR2 YFSETQ. CDR3 length: 17 amino acids.

This clonotype was detected a few times. The genes are TRBV20-1 and TRBJ2-7, with TRBD1 identical over 10 bases. V was pared by 3 bases and J by 6 bases, with 8 bases of the junction left unmatched. CDR3 length: 14 residues. Germline V lookup: CDR1 DFQATT, CDR2 SNEGSKA (reference sequence). The CDR3: CSARTGTGAVEQYF. CDR3 DNA: TGCAGTGCTAGGACCGGGACAGGGGCTGTCGAGCAGTACTTC.

This clonotype has ten or more counts. The chain combines TRBV6-2 or TRBV6-3 with TRBJ2-2, with D possibly being TRBD1 (5 bases). The V end was cut by 7 bases, the J end by 4 bases, with 13 bases between. The CDR3 sequence is 14 residues long. Germline CDR1 reads MNHEY; CDR2 reads SVGEGT. CDR3 protein: CASTAQVGTGELFF. The CDR3 DNA follows: TGTGCCAGCACGGCACAGGTGGGCACCGGGGAGCTGTTTTTT.

This clonotype was seen a few times. The CDR3 bases are TGCGCCAGCAGCTCCCCCGGGACAGGGAAAGATACGCAGTATTTT. This sequence encodes CASSSPGTGKDTQYF. V usage is TRBV5-1 and J usage is TRBJ2-3; TRBD1 matches 9 bases. This CDR3 comprises 15 residues. Germline assignment: CDR1 SGHRS and CDR2 YFSETQ. J lost 5 bases, V lost 3 bases, and 7 bases had no gene match.

This clonotype was seen a few times. The gene calls are TRBV10-2 and TRBJ1-4, with D possibly being TRBD1 (6 bases). The CDR3 runs 12 residues. Germline CDR1 and CDR2: WSHSY and SAAADI. Deletions cut 8 bases from V and 10 bases from J, with 14 bases between. As DNA, the CDR3 is TGCGCCAGCGACGACAGGAGTGGAAAACTGTTTTTT. Its protein is CASDDRSGKLFF.

This clonotype was detected many times. The chain employs TRBV28 and TRBJ2-7; 8 nucleotides align to TRBD2. V gave up 7 bases and J gave up 6 bases; unmatched junction bases: 8. This CDR3 comprises 13 residues. Per the germline V gene, CDR1 is MDHEN and CDR2 is SYDVKM. Here the CDR3 reads CASMSSGPSEQYV. The CDR3 DNA reads as TGTGCCAGCATGTCTAGCGGGCCCTCCGAGCAGTACGTC.

This clonotype was picked up a small number of times. The CDR3 sequence: CASSPRVTYSPLHF. The CDR3, as DNA: TGTGCCAGCAGCCCGAGGGTAACTTATTCACCCCTCCACTTT. The chain joins TRBV6-2 or TRBV6-3 to TRBJ1-6, with no clear D. Germline V gives CDR1 MNHEY, CDR2 SVGEGT. Trimming took 6 bases from V and 8 from J, leaving 14 bases between them. The CDR3 runs to 14 residues.

This clonotype has a count of ten or more. The chain uses TRBV10-3 and TRBJ1-5; perhaps TRBD1 as D (5 bases). This CDR3 comprises 14 residues. V lost 0 bases, J lost 8 bases, and 11 bases lay in between. The germline V gene encodes CDR1 ENHRY and CDR2 SYGVKD. CDR3 region: CAISESRAREPQHF. The CDR3 DNA reads TGTGCCATCAGTGAGTCCAGGGCGAGGGAGCCCCAGCATTTT.

In its sample, this clonotype was seen a few times. This rearrangement joins TRBV18 to TRBJ2-1; D might be TRBD2 (7 bases). Trimming cost V 2 bases and J 6 bases, with 11 bases left between them. The CDR3 runs 14 residues. CDR1 and CDR2 (germline): KGHSH, LQKENI. The CDR3 coding sequence is TGTGCCAGCTCACCAGGACTAGGGGGCAATGAGCAGTTCTTC. This translates into CASSPGLGGNEQFF.

The V gene is TRBV19, the J gene TRBJ1-6; D remains unclear. This CDR3 is built from 12 residues. Trimming pared 3 bases from V and 7 bases from J, leaving 4 bases between. Germline V gene data show CDR1 as LNHDA and CDR2 as SQIVND (reference sequence). Here the CDR3 DNA reads TGTGCCAGTAGTATGAGGAATTCACCCCTCCACTTT. The encoded protein is CASSMRNSPLHF.

This clonotype was detected a few times. J is TRBJ2-2 and V is TRBV7-3; 9 nucleotides agree with TRBD1. The CDR3 extends over 14 amino acids. V was pared by 3 bases and J by 4 bases, with 0 bases of the junction left unmatched. Germline V gene lookup returns CDR1 SGHTA and CDR2 FQGTGA. The CDR3 DNA reads TGTGCCAGCAGCTTGACAGGGGGCACCGGGGAGCTGTTTTTT. Translating gives CASSLTGGTGELFF.

This chain uses TRBV20-1 with TRBJ1-1; 7 bases map to TRBD1. The CDR3 is made up of 14 amino acids. Trimming cost V 5 bases and J 0 bases; bases outside gene matches: 6. Germline assignment: CDR1 DFQATT and CDR2 SNEGSKA (reference sequence). DNA of the CDR3: TGCAGTGCTGAGCCGGGACAGATGAACACTGAAGCTTTCTTT. Protein sequence: CSAEPGQMNTEAFF.

The table lists this clonotype with a few counts. The chain is built from TRBV19 and TRBJ1-2; D gene unclear. V lost 9 bases and J lost 8, with 22 bases in between. Germline CDR1 and CDR2: LNHDA and SQIVND (reference sequence). The CDR3 loop spans 14 amino acids. Here the CDR3 DNA reads TGTGCCAGCCAACGGGAGAACCAGATCCAGGGCTACACCTTC. This codes for CASQRENQIQGYTF.